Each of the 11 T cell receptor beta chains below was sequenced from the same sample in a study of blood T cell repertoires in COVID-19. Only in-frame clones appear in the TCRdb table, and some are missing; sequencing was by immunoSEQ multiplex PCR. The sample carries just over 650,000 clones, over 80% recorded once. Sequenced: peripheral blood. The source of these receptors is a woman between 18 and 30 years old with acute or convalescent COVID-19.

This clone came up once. Here the CDR3 DNA reads TGTGCCAGCAGTCCTCGGCGGGGGGAGAACACTGAAGCTTTCTTT. It specifies CASSPRRGENTEAFF. V and J are TRBV7-2 and TRBJ1-1; D might be TRBD1 (5 bases). The CDR3 runs 15 residues. CDR1 is SGHTA and CDR2 is FQGNSA in the germline V gene. Trimming cost V 6 bases and J 1 base, with 15 bases left between them.

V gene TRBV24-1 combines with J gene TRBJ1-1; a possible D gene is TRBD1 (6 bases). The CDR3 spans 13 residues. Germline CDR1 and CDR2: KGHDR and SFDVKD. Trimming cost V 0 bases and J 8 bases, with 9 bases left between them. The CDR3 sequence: CATSDLATGEAFF. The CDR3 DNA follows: TGTGCCACCAGTGATTTGGCGACAGGCGAAGCTTTCTTT.

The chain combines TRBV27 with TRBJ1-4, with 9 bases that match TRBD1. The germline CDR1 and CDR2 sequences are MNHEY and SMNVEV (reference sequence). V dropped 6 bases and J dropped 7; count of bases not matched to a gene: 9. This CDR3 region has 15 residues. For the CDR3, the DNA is TGTGCCAGCAGCCATGACAGGGGGATAGGTGAAAAACTGTTTTTT. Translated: CASSHDRGIGEKLFF.

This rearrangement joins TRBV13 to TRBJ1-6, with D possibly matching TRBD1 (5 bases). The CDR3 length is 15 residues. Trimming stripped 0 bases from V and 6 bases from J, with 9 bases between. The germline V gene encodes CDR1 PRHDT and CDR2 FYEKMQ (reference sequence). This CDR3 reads CASSLGYRSNSPLHF. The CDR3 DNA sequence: TGTGCCAGCAGCTTAGGGTACAGGAGTAATTCACCCCTCCACTTT. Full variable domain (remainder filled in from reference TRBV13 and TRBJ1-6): AAGVIQSPRHLIKEKRETATLKCYPIPRHDTVYWYQQGPGQDPQFLISFYEKMQSDKGSIPDRFSAQQFSDYHSELNMSSLELGDSALYFCASSLGYRSNSPLHFGNGTRLTVT.

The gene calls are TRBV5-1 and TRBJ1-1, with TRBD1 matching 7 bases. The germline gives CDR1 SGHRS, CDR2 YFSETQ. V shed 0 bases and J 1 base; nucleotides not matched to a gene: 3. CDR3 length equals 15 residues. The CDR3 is CASSLAWDRNTEAFF. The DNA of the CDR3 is TGCGCCAGCAGCTTGGCTTGGGACAGGAACACTGAAGCTTTCTTT.

CDR3 coding DNA: TGTGCCAGCAGCCCCTCCCCGGGGGTACTAAACAATGAGCAGTTCTTC. Residues: CASSPSPGVLNNEQFF. The V and J genes are TRBV6-2 or TRBV6-3 and TRBJ2-1; D possibly corresponds to TRBD2 (6 bases). This CDR3 has 16 residues. Germline V CDR1 and CDR2: MNHEY, SVGEGT. V lost 6 bases, J lost 5 bases, and 20 bases lay in between.

The CDR3 DNA follows: TGTGCCTGGAGAGGGCAGGGGGCCGGTGGCTACACCTTC. Its translation: CAWRGQGAGGYTF. The V call is TRBV30, the J call TRBJ1-2; 8 positions match TRBD1. CDR1 and CDR2 (germline): GTSNPN, SVGIG (reference sequence). This CDR3 is built from 13 residues. With V trimmed by 3 bases and J by 7 bases, 7 bases remained unmatched.

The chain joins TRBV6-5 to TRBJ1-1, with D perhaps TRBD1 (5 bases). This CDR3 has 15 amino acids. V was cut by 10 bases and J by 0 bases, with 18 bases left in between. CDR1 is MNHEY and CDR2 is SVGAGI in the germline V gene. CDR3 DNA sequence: TGTGCCACCGCCATCAGGGAACACGTGAACACTGAAGCTTTCTTT. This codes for CATAIREHVNTEAFF.

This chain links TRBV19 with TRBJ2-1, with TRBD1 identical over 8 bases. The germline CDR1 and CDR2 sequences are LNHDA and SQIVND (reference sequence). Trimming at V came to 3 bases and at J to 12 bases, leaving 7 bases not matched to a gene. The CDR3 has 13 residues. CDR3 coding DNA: TGTGCCAGTAGTATTTGGACAGGACAGGGGCAGTTCTTC. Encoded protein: CASSIWTGQGQFF. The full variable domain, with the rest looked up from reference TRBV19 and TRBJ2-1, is DGGITQSPKYLFRKEGQNVTLSCEQNLNHDAMYWYRQDPGQGLRLIYYSQIVNDFQKGDIAEGYSVSREKKESFPLTVTSAQKNPTAFYLCASSIWTGQGQFFGPGTRLTVL.

Here the CDR3 reads CASSQGLAGEGEQYF. CDR3 in DNA: TGTGCCAGCAGCCAAGGACTAGCGGGGGAGGGGGAGCAGTACTTC. The rearrangement links TRBV11-3 to TRBJ2-7; TRBD2 matches 13 bases. The CDR3 covers 15 residues. Trimming cost V 5 bases and J 7 bases; bases outside gene matches: 8. The germline V gene encodes CDR1 SGHNT and CDR2 YENEEA.

In nucleotides, the CDR3 is TGTGCCACCAAAGACCTTGCCTCGCGACGAAAGGGACTCGGAAACACCATATATTTT. Protein: CATKDLASRRKGLGNTIYF. The V call is TRBV7-9, the J call TRBJ1-3; D is possibly TRBD1 (5 bases). The V gene's germline CDR1 is SEHNR and CDR2 FQNEAQ (reference sequence). CDR3 length: 19 amino acids. V was cut by 10 bases and J by 4 bases, with 32 bases left in between.